This T cell receptor beta chain was identified in a study of blood T cell repertoires in COVID-19. Study at large: Nucleic acid was either cDNA or gDNA, and it came from T cells, B-cell-depleted T cells, or PBMCs.

The V and J ends lost 7 bases and 0 bases respectively, with 12 bases between them. This CDR3 region has 14 residues. From germline, CDR1 is SNHLY and CDR2 FYNNEI. Produced via immunoSEQ multiplex PCR; TCRdb's table is partial and in-frame only. The sample contains some 59,000 clones, approximately 80% of which appear only once. The origin of this receptor is a man aged 80 or over with active or convalescent COVID-19. The chain has TRBV2 and TRBJ1-1; a weak D match, TRBD1 (5 bases). Sequencing was carried out using peripheral blood. As DNA, the CDR3 is TGTGCCAGCATCAGGGAGGTATTGAACACTGAAGCTTTCTTT. Translated: CASIREVLNTEAFF.